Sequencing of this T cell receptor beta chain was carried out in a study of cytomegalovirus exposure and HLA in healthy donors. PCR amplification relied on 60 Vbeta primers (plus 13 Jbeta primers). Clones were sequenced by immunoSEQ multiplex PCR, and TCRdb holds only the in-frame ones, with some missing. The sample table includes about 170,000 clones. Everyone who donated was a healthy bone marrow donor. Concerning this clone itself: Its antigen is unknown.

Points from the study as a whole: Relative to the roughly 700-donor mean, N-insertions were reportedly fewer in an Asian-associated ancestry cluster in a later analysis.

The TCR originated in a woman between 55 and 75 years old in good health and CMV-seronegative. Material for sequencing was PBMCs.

In DNA, the CDR3 is TGCGCCAGCAGCCAAGCAGATTACGCTAGCGGGGGTTACGAGCAGTACTTC. It translates to CASSQADYASGGYEQYF. The chain couples TRBV4-1 to TRBJ2-7; TRBD2 aligns across 10 bases. Germline V gives CDR1 MGHRA, CDR2 YSYEKL. This CDR3 contains 17 residues. V gave up 1 base and J gave up 4 bases; unmatched junction bases: 10.